Sequencing of this TCR beta chain was carried out in a study of blood T cell repertoires in COVID-19. As for the study in general: The cDNA or gDNA used as material had been derived from T cells, B-cell-depleted T cells, or PBMCs.

This CDR3 comprises 16 residues. Original analysis: Estimates of nucleated cell counts were drawn from the amplification of reference gene primers. Clones were read by immunoSEQ multiplex PCR, and TCRdb kept only the in-frame ones, dropping some. The DNA was the basis for D and trimming; V, J and clone size are from that table. Of about 310,000 clones detected, less than 85% appear once; the ten largest clones hold around 1.9%. Recruitment covered about two dozen US areas and drew participants whose ages spanned roughly 18 to 90 years. Donors were grouped by their self-reported clinical history. This TCR was recovered from a woman younger than 45 who had been exposed to COVID-19. What was sequenced was PBMCs or T cells enriched from blood (not recorded which). The chain couples TRBV1 to TRBJ1-5. TRBV1 counts as a pseudogene. The CDR3 region is CTSSQDEGSVSQPQHF. The CDR3 region has the DNA TGCACCAGCAGCCAAGACGAGGGATCGGTGAGTCAGCCCCAGCATTTT.